This entry lists 28 T cell receptor beta chains sequenced from one sample in a study of blood T cell repertoires in COVID-19. Libraries were prepared by immunoSEQ multiplex PCR; TCRdb keeps only in-frame clonotypes and omits some of them. Of nearly 350,000 clones listed, roughly 90% are singletons. The sample was peripheral blood. Receptors were obtained from a woman in her seventies with COVID-19, enrolled during active disease.

The V call is TRBV4-1, the J call TRBJ2-2; D possibly corresponds to TRBD1 (6 bases). Germline V CDR1 and CDR2: MGHRA, YSYEKL. Deletions cut 5 bases from V and 2 bases from J, with 15 bases between. The CDR3 sequence is 16 residues long. This CDR3 reads CASSYPRGRNTGELFF. CDR3 sequence (DNA): TGCGCCAGCAGCTATCCGAGGGGGAGAAACACCGGGGAGCTGTTTTTT.

V is TRBV7-2 and J is TRBJ1-2; D gene unclear. The CDR3 spans 13 residues. From germline, CDR1 is SGHTA and CDR2 FQGNSA. Deletions cut 1 base from V and 10 bases from J, with 13 bases between. The DNA for the CDR3 is TGTGCCAGCAGCTTAGAAACTGGGAGTAACTACACCTTC. Its translation: CASSLETGSNYTF.

J is TRBJ2-5 and V is TRBV5-6; 9 bases are a match to TRBD2. Per the germline V gene, CDR1 is SGHDT and CDR2 is YYEEEE. The CDR3 has 12 residues. V lost 3 bases and J lost 7; bases outside the gene matches: 1. This chain's CDR3 is CASSWTSATQYF. CDR3 bases: TGTGCCAGCAGCTGGACTAGCGCGACCCAGTACTTC. Filled out from reference TRBV5-6 and TRBJ2-5, the complete variable domain reads DAGVTQSPTHLIKTRGQQVTLRCSPKSGHDTVSWYQQALGQGPQFIFQYYEEEERQRGNFPDRFSGHQFPNYSSELNVNALLLGDSALYLCASSWTSATQYFGPGTRLLVL.

The chain combines TRBV2 with TRBJ1-5; no firm D call. In germline, CDR1 is SNHLY, CDR2 FYNNEI. CDR3 length: 13 residues. V gave up 6 bases and J gave up 6 bases, with 12 bases separating them. The CDR3 bases are TGTGCCAGCAGGAGCGGACCCACTCAGCCCCAGCATTTT. Amino acids: CASRSGPTQPQHF.

This chain uses TRBV5-8 with TRBJ1-5; D perhaps matches TRBD1 (5 bases). V gave up 4 bases and J gave up 0 bases, with 11 bases separating them. The CDR3 runs to 15 residues. Looked up from germline, CDR1 is SGHTS and CDR2 is YDEGEE. The CDR3 reads CASSPDRYSNQPQHF. CDR3 nucleotide sequence: TGTGCCAGCAGCCCCGACAGATATAGCAATCAGCCCCAGCATTTT.

The J gene is TRBJ1-5, the V gene TRBV6-1; weak D call: TRBD1 (5 bases). The CDR3 is 12 residues long. In germline, CDR1 is MNHNS, CDR2 SASEGT. V was cut by 7 bases and J by 5 bases, with 9 bases left in between. DNA for the CDR3: TGTGCCAGCAACACAGGTGATCAGCCCCAGCATTTT. This sequence encodes CASNTGDQPQHF.

This chain links TRBV18 with TRBJ1-1; 8 nucleotides agree with TRBD1. In germline, CDR1 is KGHSH, CDR2 LQKENI. This CDR3 comprises 16 residues. V lost 5 bases, J lost 2 bases, and 10 bases stayed unmatched. The CDR3 is CASSFGQGLLNTEAFF. The CDR3 coding sequence is TGTGCCAGCTCATTTGGACAGGGCCTGTTAAACACTGAAGCTTTCTTT. The whole variable domain, filled in from reference TRBV18 and TRBJ1-1, reads NAGVMQNPRHLVRRRGQEARLRCSPMKGHSHVYWYRQLPEEGLKFMVYLQKENIIDESGMPKERFSAEFPKEGPSILRIQQVVRGDSAAYFCASSFGQGLLNTEAFFGQGTRLTVV.

J is TRBJ1-4 and V is TRBV7-2, with no clear D. The CDR3 is 15 residues long. Germline V lookup: CDR1 SGHTA, CDR2 FQGNSA. Trimming pared 5 bases from V and 3 bases from J, leaving 13 bases between. The CDR3 loop is CASSPRVRANEKLFF. The DNA for the CDR3 is TGTGCCAGCAGCCCTCGGGTGCGCGCTAATGAAAAACTGTTTTTT.

This chain connects TRBV3-1 (or the pseudogene TRBV3-2) to TRBJ1-1; D is uncertain. Germline CDR1 and CDR2: LGHDT and YNNKEL (reference sequence). V was clipped by 1 base and J by 7 bases, with 13 bases between them. The CDR3 extends over 14 amino acids. CDR3 amino acids: CASSQGGGRDEAFF. In DNA, the CDR3 is TGTGCCAGCAGCCAAGGAGGAGGACGGGATGAAGCTTTCTTT.

A word on this clone: Other DNA sequences in this sample translate to the same CDR3. V gene TRBV27 combines with J gene TRBJ2-7; maybe TRBD1 (6 bases). Germline V lookup: CDR1 MNHEY, CDR2 SMNVEV (reference sequence). The CDR3 length is 13 residues. Trimming left V 0 bases short and J 4 bases short, with 7 bases between. The CDR3 is CASSLSGGYEQYF. The DNA of the CDR3 is TGTGCCAGCAGTTTATCAGGGGGATACGAGCAGTACTTC.

Concerning this clone itself: The junction and the germline gene differ at one end; a read error may be behind it. The chain is built from TRBV19 and TRBJ1-2, with D maybe TRBD1 (5 bases). Germline CDR1 reads LNHDA; CDR2 reads SQIVND (reference sequence). This CDR3 is 17 amino acids long. The DNA of the CDR3 is TGTGCCAGTAGTATACGGGGGTCGAGCAACTATGGCTACACATCCGCCTTC. Amino acids: CASSIRGSSNYGYTSAF. The entire variable domain, with the rest obtained from reference TRBV19 and TRBJ1-2, is as follows: DGGITQSPKYLFRKEGQNVTLSCEQNLNHDAMYWYRQDPGQGLRLIYYSQIVNDFQKGDIAEGYSVSREKKESFPLTVTSAQKNPTAFYLCASSIRGSSNYGYTSAFGSGTRLTVV.

The chain employs TRBV30 and TRBJ1-2, with 9 nucleotides matching TRBD1. Per the germline V gene, CDR1 is GTSNPN and CDR2 is SVGIG (reference sequence). This CDR3 has 14 residues. The junction had 4 bases not matched to a gene; V was cut back by 2 bases and J by 3 bases. The CDR3 DNA reads TGTGCCTGGAGTTACAGGGGGCGAGACTATGGCTACACCTTC. This encodes CAWSYRGRDYGYTF.

This clone has just one count. V usage is TRBV18 and J usage is TRBJ1-1; possibly TRBD1 for D (6 bases). V was clipped by 2 bases and J by 0 bases, with 10 bases between them. This CDR3 is 15 amino acids long. Germline CDR1 and CDR2: KGHSH and LQKENI. CDR3 in DNA: TGTGCCAGCTCACCATATCAGGGGATGAACACTGAAGCTTTCTTT. It specifies CASSPYQGMNTEAFF.

The chain uses TRBV9 and TRBJ1-4, with 7 bases fitting TRBD1. Germline assignment: CDR1 SGDLS and CDR2 YYNGEE. The trim removed 0 bases at V and 7 bases at J, leaving 0 bases unmatched. The CDR3 sequence is 13 residues long. For the CDR3, the DNA is TGTGCCAGCAGCGTAGACAGGGGTGAAAAACTGTTTTTT. Translation: CASSVDRGEKLFF.

The rearrangement uses TRBV27 and TRBJ2-7; weak D call: TRBD2 (6 bases). The germline V and J ends were trimmed by 3 bases and 5 bases, with 11 bases remaining between them. This CDR3 region has 13 residues. The V gene's germline CDR1 is MNHEY and CDR2 SMNVEV (reference sequence). The CDR3 region is CASSLGREDEQYF. CDR3 DNA sequence: TGTGCCAGCAGTTTGGGCAGGGAGGACGAGCAGTACTTC.

V and J are TRBV18 and TRBJ2-7; 10 bases map to TRBD1. CDR1 and CDR2 from the germline V gene are KGHSH and LQKENI. J lost 6 bases, V lost 2 bases, and 4 bases had no gene match. The CDR3 is 14 amino acids. In DNA form, the CDR3 reads TGTGCCAGCTCACCAGGGACAGGGGTTGGCGAGCAGTACTTC. As protein: CASSPGTGVGEQYF.

The V gene is TRBV6-5, the J gene TRBJ2-1; D unresolved. CDR3 length: 12 residues. The V gene lost 0 bases and the J gene lost 15 bases, with 12 bases spanning the gap. The germline V gene has CDR1 MNHEY and CDR2 SVGAGI. The CDR3 sequence: CASSYSPSCRFF. CDR3 sequence (DNA): TGTGCCAGCAGTTACTCGCCTAGTTGTAGGTTCTTC.

This clone was seen ten or more times. The chain recombines TRBV12-5 with TRBJ1-3; TRBD1 matches 8 bases. The CDR3 covers 14 residues. Germline CDR1 and CDR2: LGHNT and FRNRAP. The V gene end was trimmed by 8 bases and the J gene end by 3 bases; junction bases not matched to a gene: 6. The CDR3 nucleotides read TGTGCTAGTACCGCCGGGACAGGTGGAAACACCATATATTTT. This gives the protein CASTAGTGGNTIYF.

The V call is TRBV5-4, the J call TRBJ2-5; 9 bases map to TRBD2. This CDR3 contains 16 residues. J was trimmed by 4 bases and V by 4 bases; bases with no gene match: 11. Germline CDR1 SGHNT, CDR2 YYREEE (reference sequence). This CDR3 is CASSPEGGGGRETQYF. Written as DNA, the CDR3 is TGTGCCAGCAGCCCTGAGGGCGGGGGGGGCCGAGAGACCCAGTACTTC.

The J gene is TRBJ1-5, the V gene TRBV12-3 or TRBV12-4, with no clear D. V lost 6 bases, J lost 8 bases, and 8 bases lay in between. CDR3 length: 11 amino acids. The DNA for the CDR3 is TGTGCCAGCAGCCGAGATGAGCCCCAGCATTTT. Its translation: CASSRDEPQHF.

V usage is TRBV9 and J usage is TRBJ1-2, with D uncertain. This CDR3 region has 14 residues. Germline values: CDR1 SGDLS, CDR2 YYNGEE. Trimming removed 3 bases at V and 2 bases at J, with 11 bases between. The CDR3 region is CASSASYNNYGYTF. As DNA, the CDR3 is TGTGCCAGCAGCGCCTCATACAACAACTATGGCTACACCTTC.

Of note for this clone: This CDR3 is also generated by other DNA sequences in the sample. The chain employs TRBV29-1 and TRBJ1-1; 11 positions match TRBD1. V was pared by 7 bases and J by 8 bases, with 6 bases of the junction left unmatched. From germline, CDR1 is SQVTM and CDR2 ANQGSEA. This CDR3 is 12 amino acids long. CDR3 region: CSGGTGGTEAFF. The DNA of the CDR3 is TGCAGCGGAGGGACAGGGGGTACCGAAGCTTTCTTT.

V gene TRBV30 combines with J gene TRBJ1-6; D might be TRBD1 (5 bases). Trimming left V 1 base short and J 7 bases short, with 14 bases between. Germline CDR1 is GTSNPN and CDR2 is SVGIG (reference sequence). The CDR3 runs 15 residues. The CDR3 DNA is TGTGCCTGGAGTGCCCTTCAGGGCCAAAATTCACCCCTCCACTTT. It specifies CAWSALQGQNSPLHF.

The CDR3 DNA is TGTGCCACCAGCAGAGATAGGGACAGGGGACTAGCGGGGTCCTACAATGAGCAGTTCTTC. This codes for CATSRDRDRGLAGSYNEQFF. The chain carries TRBV15 and TRBJ2-1; TRBD2 matches 13 bases. The CDR3 runs to 20 residues. The germline CDR1 and CDR2 sequences are LNHNV and YYDKDF (reference sequence). V was clipped by 0 bases and J by 1 base; unmatched bases: 9.

The gene calls are TRBV2 and TRBJ2-1; TRBD2 matches at 9 bases. This CDR3 spans 14 amino acids. Trimming removed 6 bases from V and 3 bases from J; junction bases left unmatched: 3. Germline-derived CDR1 and CDR2 are SNHLY and FYNNEI. CDR3 protein: CASSSGGNYNEQFF. CDR3 in DNA: TGTGCCAGCAGCAGCGGGGGGAACTACAATGAGCAGTTCTTC.

The rearrangement links TRBV2 to TRBJ1-1, with unresolved D. V lost 5 bases to trimming and J lost 0 bases, with 10 bases between them. Germline lookup yields CDR1 SNHLY and CDR2 FYNNEI. The CDR3 is 14 residues long. The CDR3 sequence is CASSTGYMNTEAFF. DNA for the CDR3: TGTGCCAGCAGTACGGGATACATGAACACTGAAGCTTTCTTT.

The V and J genes are TRBV2 and TRBJ1-1, with TRBD1 as a possible D gene (5 bases). Germline V CDR1 and CDR2: SNHLY, FYNNEI. There are 15 residues in the CDR3. Trimming removed 2 bases at V and 10 bases at J, with 20 bases between. The CDR3 sequence: CASSELGTQVEGAFF. The DNA of the CDR3 is TGTGCCAGCAGTGAACTCGGGACCCAAGTGGAGGGAGCTTTCTTT.

The sample holds one count of this clone. Within the sample, other DNA sequences also encode this same CDR3. The chain has TRBV20-1 and TRBJ2-1; a weak D match, TRBD1 (6 bases). The CDR3 runs to 11 residues. Germline assignment: CDR1 DFQATT and CDR2 SNEGSKA (reference sequence). V lost 6 bases, J lost 7 bases, and 10 bases lay in between. Here the CDR3 reads CSASRGNEQFF. CDR3 bases: TGCAGTGCCAGCAGGGGAAATGAGCAGTTCTTC.